This T cell receptor (beta chain) was observed in a study of blood T cell repertoires in COVID-19. Germline lookup yields CDR1 SGHVS and CDR2 FNYEAQ. CDR3 length: 15 residues. V was clipped by 5 bases and J by 7 bases; unmatched bases: 11. The table came from immunoSEQ multiplex PCR; TCRdb's copy has only in-frame clones and leaves some out. The table records under 150,000 clones, around three quarters of them present only once. This rearrangement joins TRBV7-6 to TRBJ1-5; 7 bases line up with TRBD1. The TCR comes from a man in his forties or fifties with active or convalescent COVID-19. The sequencing input was peripheral blood. The CDR3 region has the DNA TGTGCCAGCAGCCGACGACAGGGCCGAGGACAGCCCCAGCATTTT. This translates into CASSRRQGRGQPQHF.